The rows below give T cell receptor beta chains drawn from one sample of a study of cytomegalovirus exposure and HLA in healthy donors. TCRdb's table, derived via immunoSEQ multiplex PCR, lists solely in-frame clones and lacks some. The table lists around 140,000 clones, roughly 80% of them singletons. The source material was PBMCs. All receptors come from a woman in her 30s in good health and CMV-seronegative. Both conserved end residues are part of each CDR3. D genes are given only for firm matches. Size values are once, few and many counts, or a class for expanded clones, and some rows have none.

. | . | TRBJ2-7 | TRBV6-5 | CASRTDSYEQYF | TGTGCCAGCAGGACGGACTCCTACGAGCAGTACTTC
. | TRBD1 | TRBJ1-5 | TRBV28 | CASTSQGARNNQPQHF | TGTGCCAGCACTTCCCAGGGGGCGCGGAACAATCAGCCCCAGCATTTT
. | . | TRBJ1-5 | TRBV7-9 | CSSSLGPREGNQPQHF | TGTTCCAGCAGCTTAGGGCCCAGGGAGGGCAATCAGCCCCAGCATTTT
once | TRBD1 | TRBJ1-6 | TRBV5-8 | CASSPDRGFGSPLHF | TGTGCCAGCAGCCCGGACAGGGGATTTGGTTCACCCCTCCACTTT
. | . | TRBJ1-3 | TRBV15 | CATSRAFGSSGNTIYF | TGTGCCACCAGCAGAGCCTTCGGGAGCTCTGGAAACACCATATATTTT
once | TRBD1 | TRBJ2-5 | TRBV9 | CASSPISRGMKETQYF | TGTGCCAGCAGCCCAATCTCCAGGGGGATGAAGGAGACCCAGTACTTC
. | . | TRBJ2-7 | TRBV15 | CATSPQGFEDEQYF | TGTGCCACCAGTCCCCAGGGGTTTGAGGACGAGCAGTACTTC
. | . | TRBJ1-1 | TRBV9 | CASSPLGSATEAFF | TGTGCCAGCAGCCCCCTTGGTTCCGCGACTGAAGCTTTCTTT
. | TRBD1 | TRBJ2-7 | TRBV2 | CASSDYWDRTYEQYF | TGTGCCAGCAGTGATTACTGGGACAGGACCTACGAGCAGTACTTC
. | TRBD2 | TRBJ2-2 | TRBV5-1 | CASSREGRGNTGELFF | TGCGCCAGCAGCCGAGAGGGGAGGGGGAACACCGGGGAGCTGTTTTTT
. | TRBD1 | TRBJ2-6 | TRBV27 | CASSGQGLSGANVLTF | TGTGCCAGCAGCGGACAGGGTTTATCTGGGGCCAACGTCCTGACTTTC
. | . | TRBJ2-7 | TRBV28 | CASSLSSPREEQYF | TGTGCCAGCAGTTTATCCTCCCCACGGGAAGAGCAGTACTTC
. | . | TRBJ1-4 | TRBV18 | CASSPGLGEKLFF | TGTGCCAGCTCACCGGGGCTTGGGGAAAAACTGTTTTTT
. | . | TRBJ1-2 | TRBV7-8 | CASSLSLDGYTF | TGTGCCAGCAGCTTGAGTCTGGATGGCTACACCTTC
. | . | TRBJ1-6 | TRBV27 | CASSIQGVGLHF | TGTGCCAGCAGTATCCAGGGTGTGGGTCTCCACTTT
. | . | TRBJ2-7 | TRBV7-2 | CASSFSARGPYEQYF | TGTGCCAGCAGCTTTTCTGCTAGAGGCCCCTACGAGCAGTACTTC
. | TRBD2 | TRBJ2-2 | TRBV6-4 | CASSRLAGGIGELFF | TGTGCCAGCAGTAGATTAGCGGGAGGTATCGGGGAGCTGTTTTTT
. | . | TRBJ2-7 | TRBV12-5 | CASGRRTLYEQYF | TGTGCTAGTGGTAGGAGGACCCTGTACGAGCAGTACTTC
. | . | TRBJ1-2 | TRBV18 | CASSPDREYGYTF | TGTGCCAGCTCACCGGACAGAGAATATGGCTACACCTTC
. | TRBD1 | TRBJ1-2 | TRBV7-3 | CASSPTGSGGYTF | TGTGCCAGCAGCCCGACAGGGTCTGGGGGCTACACCTTC
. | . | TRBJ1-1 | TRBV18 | CASSRTPPTGNTEAFF | TGTGCCAGCTCACGCACGCCCCCGACAGGGAACACTGAAGCTTTCTTT
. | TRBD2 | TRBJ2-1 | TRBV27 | CASSLPPGLAGVRNEQFF | TGTGCCAGCAGTCTCCCCCCGGGACTAGCGGGAGTAAGGAATGAGCAGTTCTTC
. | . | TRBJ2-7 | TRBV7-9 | CASSVRDSGPYEQYF | TGTGCCAGCAGCGTCCGGGATAGCGGCCCCTACGAGCAGTACTTC
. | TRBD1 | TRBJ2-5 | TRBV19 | CASSTQRQGAGETQYF | TGTGCCAGTAGTACCCAACGACAGGGGGCCGGGGAGACCCAGTACTTC
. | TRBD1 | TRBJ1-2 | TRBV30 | CAWSPGTDCGYTF | TGTGCCTGGAGTCCCGGGACAGATTGTGGCTACACCTTC
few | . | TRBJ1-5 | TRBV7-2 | CASSLGEDQPQHF | TGTGCCAGCAGCTTAGGAGAGGATCAGCCCCAGCATTTT
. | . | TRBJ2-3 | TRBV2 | CASSDRRASTDTQYF | TGTGCCAGCAGCGATAGGAGGGCTAGCACAGATACGCAGTATTTT
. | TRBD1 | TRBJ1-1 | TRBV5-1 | CASSQGAGTEAFF | TGCGCCAGCAGTCAGGGGGCAGGCACTGAAGCTTTCTTT
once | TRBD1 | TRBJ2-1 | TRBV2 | CALQSRGQGIYNEQFF | TGTGCCCTACAAAGCCGGGGACAGGGGATTTACAATGAGCAGTTCTTC
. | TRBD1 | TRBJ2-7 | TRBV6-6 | CASSNRDRSYEQYF | TGTGCCAGCAGTAACCGGGACAGGTCCTACGAGCAGTACTTC
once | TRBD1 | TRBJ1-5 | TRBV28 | CASSQPVQGARNQPQHF | TGTGCCAGCAGCCAACCGGTCCAGGGGGCTCGCAATCAGCCCCAGCATTTT
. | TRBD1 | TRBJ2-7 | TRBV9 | CASSVAGTGLGEQYF | TGTGCCAGCAGCGTCGCCGGGACAGGGTTGGGCGAGCAGTACTTC
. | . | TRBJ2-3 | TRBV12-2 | CASRMEGTRINASTDTQYF | TGTGCAAGTCGCATGGAGGGGACTAGAATCAACGCTAGCACAGATACGCAGTATTTT
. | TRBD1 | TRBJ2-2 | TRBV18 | CASSPVGTGITGELFF | TGTGCCAGCTCACCAGTGGGGACAGGGATCACCGGGGAGCTGTTTTTT
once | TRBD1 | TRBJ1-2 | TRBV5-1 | CASSWVDRADYGYTF | TGCGCCAGCAGCTGGGTGGACAGGGCTGACTATGGCTACACCTTC
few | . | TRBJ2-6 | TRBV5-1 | CASMLFGAGANVLTF | TGCGCCAGTATGTTATTCGGGGCTGGGGCCAACGTCCTGACTTTC
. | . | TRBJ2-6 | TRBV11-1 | CASSLAGWGAGANVLTF | TGTGCCAGCAGCTTGGCGGGTTGGGGGGCTGGGGCCAACGTCCTGACTTTC
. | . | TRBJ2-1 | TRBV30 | CAWSVRGDEQFF | TGTGCCTGGAGTGTGAGAGGCGATGAGCAGTTCTTC
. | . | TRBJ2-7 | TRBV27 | CASRPDRRYEQYF | TGTGCCAGCAGACCGGACAGACGTTACGAGCAGTACTTC
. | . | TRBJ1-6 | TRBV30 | CAWSVQGRSPLHF | TGTGCCTGGAGTGTTCAGGGGCGTTCACCCCTCCACTTT
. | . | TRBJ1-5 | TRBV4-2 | CASSQYGGAGDQPQHF | TGTGCCAGCAGCCAATATGGGGGGGCTGGGGATCAGCCCCAGCATTTT
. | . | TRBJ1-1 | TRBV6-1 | CASSEWAVGEAFF | TGTGCCAGCAGTGAATGGGCAGTCGGTGAAGCTTTCTTT
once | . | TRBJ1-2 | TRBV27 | CASSPGGAYGYTF | TGTGCCAGCAGCCCGGGCGGGGCCTATGGCTACACCTTC